Following are 30 T cell receptor beta chains from one sample sequenced in a study of blood T cells in healthy people across ages. The use of a sample-barcoded 5' primer and a J-beta primer mix characterized a second PCR of roughly 6 to 11 cycles. One entry per CDR3 protein, called by TCRdb with MiXCR from the 5' RACE reads. The sample lists approximately 2,000,000 distinct CDR3 sequences, approximately 39% occurring once. Sequenced: blood. These receptors were obtained from a human donor in good health.

V usage is TRBV7-2 and J usage is TRBJ1-2; D perhaps matches TRBD1 (6 bases). Trimming shortened V by 6 bases and J by 4 bases, and 27 bases separated the two germline ends. This CDR3 region has 18 residues. CDR1 is SGHTA, CDR2 FQGNSA, per germline. For the CDR3, the DNA is TGTGCCAGCAGTCCCCCCCGAACAGGGAATGGGGGGGGCTATGGCTACACCTTC. It specifies CASSPPRTGNGGGYGYTF.

The CDR3 protein is CASSPGHNTGELFF. The DNA for the CDR3 is TGCGCCAGCAGCCCGGGACATAACACCGGGGAGCTGTTTTTT. V is TRBV5-1 and J is TRBJ2-2; D might be TRBD1 (6 bases). Germline CDR1 reads SGHRS; CDR2 reads YFSETQ. There are 14 residues in the CDR3. Between the trimmed V and J ends, which lost 4 bases and 2 bases, there was a span of 9 bases.

The V gene is TRBV13, the J gene TRBJ2-2; 15 positions match TRBD2. CDR1 and CDR2 from the germline V gene are PRHDT and FYEKMQ (reference sequence). With 7 bases clipped from V and 4 bases from J, the junction kept 4 bases outside the gene matches. The CDR3 length is 16 residues. DNA for the CDR3: TGTGCCAGCACCACGGGACTAGCGGGGGGCACCGGGGAGCTGTTTTTT. This codes for CASTTGLAGGTGELFF.

The V and J genes are TRBV11-2 and TRBJ1-1; D may be TRBD1 (6 bases). The V gene's germline CDR1 is SGHAT and CDR2 FQNNGV. V lost 5 bases, J lost 5 bases, and 12 bases lay in between. This CDR3 is built from 13 residues. CDR3 coding DNA: TGTGCCAGCAGCGATAACAGGGTGACTGAAGCTTTCTTT. It specifies CASSDNRVTEAFF.

The chain joins TRBV5-6 to TRBJ1-1; D remains ambiguous. Deletions cut 1 base from V and 4 bases from J, with 11 bases between. Germline CDR1 is SGHDT and CDR2 is YYEEEE. There are 14 residues in the CDR3. The chain's CDR3 is CASSLRYRLTEAFF. In DNA, the CDR3 is TGTGCCAGCAGCTTGAGGTACAGACTCACTGAAGCTTTCTTT.

The genes are TRBV7-8 and TRBJ2-7; 7 bases match TRBD1. This CDR3 has 16 amino acids. The germline gives CDR1 SGHVS, CDR2 FQNEAQ. V lost 5 bases and J lost 4; bases outside the gene matches: 14. CDR3 sequence: CASSKDRDRRTYEQYF. The CDR3 coding sequence is TGTGCCAGCAGCAAGGACCGGGACAGAAGGACATACGAGCAGTACTTC.

The chain has TRBV7-9 and TRBJ2-3; no reliable D call. Germline lookup yields CDR1 SEHNR and CDR2 FQNEAQ (reference sequence). With 5 bases removed from V and 3 bases from J, the gap between germline ends came to 12 bases. This CDR3 has 14 residues. The CDR3 loop reads CASSNARVTDTQYF. The CDR3, as DNA: TGTGCCAGCAGCAACGCGCGAGTTACAGATACGCAGTATTTT.

The chain recombines TRBV27 with TRBJ1-2; no reliable D call. Germline CDR1 reads MNHEY; CDR2 reads SMNVEV (reference sequence). CDR3 length: 13 amino acids. The V gene lost 8 bases and the J gene lost 0 bases, with 10 bases spanning the gap. The CDR3 DNA reads TGTGCCAGCGGAGTACAGACTAACTATGGCTACACCTTC. Protein: CASGVQTNYGYTF.

The genes are TRBV12-5 and TRBJ2-5, with 13 bases identical to TRBD2. J gave up 5 bases and V 3 bases, and 6 bases lay outside the gene matches. The germline gives CDR1 LGHNT, CDR2 FRNRAP. The CDR3 is 16 amino acids. CDR3 in DNA: TGTGCTAGTGGTTTTTTTACGACTAGCGGGGGGGAGACCCAGTACTTC. Translating it yields CASGFFTTSGGETQYF.

The chain recombines TRBV4-2 with TRBJ2-7; weak D call: TRBD1 (5 bases). CDR1 and CDR2 from the germline V gene are LGHNA and YNFKEQ. The CDR3 covers 15 residues. Trimming removed 4 bases from V and 0 bases from J, with 13 bases in between. The CDR3 coding sequence is TGTGCCAGCAGCCTCCAAGCTGACAGCTCCTACGAGCAGTACTTC. This translates into CASSLQADSSYEQYF.

This CDR3 is CASSYVSSNQPQHF. The CDR3 coding sequence is TGTGCCAGCAGTTACGTCAGTAGCAATCAGCCCCAGCATTTT. The chain joins TRBV6-2 or TRBV6-3 to TRBJ1-5; D remains ambiguous. Trimming removed 2 bases at V and 0 bases at J, with 5 bases between. The germline CDR1 and CDR2 sequences are MNHEY and SVGEGT. The CDR3 runs 14 residues.

This clonotype was recorded a few times. This rearrangement joins TRBV7-2 to TRBJ1-5; TRBD1 is a possible D gene (6 bases). There are 15 residues in the CDR3. Germline CDR1 SGHTA, CDR2 FQGNSA. Between the trimmed V and J ends, which lost 3 bases and 0 bases, there was a span of 9 bases. The CDR3 is CASSLGHRSNQPQHF. CDR3 sequence (DNA): TGTGCCAGCAGCTTGGGACACCGTAGCAATCAGCCCCAGCATTTT.

Regarding this clonotype: The junction departs from the called germline gene at one end, perhaps through a read error. The rearrangement joins TRBV7-9 to TRBJ2-1, with D possibly TRBD2 on 5 matching bases. The CDR3 has 15 amino acids. Germline values: CDR1 SEHNR, CDR2 FQNEAQ (reference sequence). The CDR3 region has the DNA TGTGCCAGCAGCCCCCCCGGGGTGTCCTTCAATGAGCAGTTCTTC. This encodes CASSPPGVSFNEQFF.

This clonotype showed up many times. The genes are TRBV29-1 and TRBJ2-7; 10 nucleotides agree with TRBD2. Germline V gene lookup returns CDR1 SQVTM and CDR2 ANQGSEA. There are 15 residues in the CDR3. Trimming cost V 6 bases and J 2 bases; bases outside gene matches: 10. CDR3 protein: CSVGKLAGIAYEQYF. DNA of the CDR3: TGCAGCGTCGGTAAACTAGCGGGGATAGCCTACGAGCAGTACTTC.

This clonotype has more than one count but fewer than ten. The chain carries TRBV5-6 and TRBJ2-3; D is unresolved. The germline CDR1 and CDR2 sequences are SGHDT and YYEEEE. V lost 2 bases and J lost 0, with 16 bases in between. CDR3 size: 17 residues. The CDR3 sequence is CASSLGEVSISTDTQYF. The CDR3 DNA sequence: TGTGCCAGCAGCTTAGGTGAGGTCTCGATTAGCACAGATACGCAGTATTTT.

This clonotype was counted between two and nine times. The chain employs TRBV3-1 and TRBJ1-2, with 7 bases lining up with TRBD1. The CDR3 extends over 12 amino acids. Trimming cost V 7 bases and J 5 bases; bases outside gene matches: 4. The germline V gene encodes CDR1 LGHDT and CDR2 YNNKEL (reference sequence). CDR3 residues: CASTLGQYGYTF. Written as DNA, the CDR3 is TGTGCCAGCACCCTGGGACAGTATGGCTACACCTTC.

This clonotype was observed a few times. The chain combines TRBV28 with TRBJ1-1; TRBD1 aligns across 9 bases. Trimming cost V 9 bases and J 0 bases; bases outside gene matches: 11. CDR1 and CDR2 from the germline V gene are MDHEN and SYDVKM. The CDR3 length is 16 residues. CDR3 nucleotide sequence: TGTGCCAGTAGTATTCCGGGACAGGGTATGAACACTGAAGCTTTCTTT. Its protein is CASSIPGQGMNTEAFF.

At least ten counts were recorded for this clonotype. The V gene is TRBV20-1, the J gene TRBJ2-7; no definite D call. The V gene's germline CDR1 is DFQATT and CDR2 SNEGSKA (reference sequence). Trimming took 2 bases from V and 0 from J, leaving 11 bases between them. This CDR3 has 14 residues. CDR3 region: CSARLALSSYEQYF. The CDR3 DNA reads as TGCAGTGCTAGATTGGCTCTGAGCTCCTACGAGCAGTACTTC.

The chain has TRBV10-3 and TRBJ2-3; 12 positions match TRBD2. This CDR3 is 16 amino acids long. CDR1 ENHRY and CDR2 SYGVKD come from the germline V gene. The V and J ends lost 3 bases and 6 bases, in that order; junction bases with no gene match: 7. CDR3: CAISDTPSGGGDTQYF. In nucleotides, the CDR3 is TGTGCCATCAGTGACACTCCTAGCGGGGGGGGCGATACGCAGTATTTT.

This clonotype was found many times. The chain is built from TRBV12-3 or TRBV12-4 and TRBJ1-5; D not certain. Trimming pared 4 bases from V and 4 bases from J, leaving 11 bases between. The CDR3 extends over 14 amino acids. The CDR3: CASSYGLMNQPQHF. CDR3 in DNA: TGTGCCAGCAGTTACGGACTTATGAATCAGCCCCAGCATTTT.

Only a few counts were recorded for this clonotype. V gene TRBV12-3 or TRBV12-4 combines with J gene TRBJ1-5, with D unclear. The CDR3 covers 13 residues. V was clipped by 2 bases and J by 4 bases, with 6 bases between them. As DNA, the CDR3 is TGTGCCAGCAGTTTAAATGAGAATCAGCCCCAGCATTTT. This translates into CASSLNENQPQHF.

This clonotype has just a few counts. This rearrangement joins TRBV5-1 to TRBJ2-2; D may correspond to TRBD1 or TRBD2 (5 bases each). Germline CDR1 SGHRS, CDR2 YFSETQ. V shed 7 bases and J shed 0 bases, with 16 bases lying between them. The CDR3 has 16 amino acids. For the CDR3, the DNA is TGCGCCAGCGGGGGTGGCAGAGACGCGAACACCGGGGAGCTGTTTTTT. Protein: CASGGGRDANTGELFF.

This clonotype was detected ten times or more. This sequence joins TRBV12-3 or TRBV12-4 and TRBJ2-1; either TRBD1 or TRBD2 may fit D (6 bases each). Trimming pared 4 bases from V and 1 base from J, leaving 11 bases between. The CDR3 has 15 residues. The CDR3 DNA reads as TGTGCCAGCAGTTCTGGGGGGCCATCCTACAATGAGCAGTTCTTC. Protein sequence: CASSSGGPSYNEQFF.

The chain has TRBV9 and TRBJ2-3; tentatively, D is TRBD1 (5 bases). Trimming left V 6 bases short and J 0 bases short, with 14 bases between. There are 15 residues in the CDR3. Germline CDR1 and CDR2: SGDLS and YYNGEE. CDR3 nucleotide sequence: TGTGCCAGCACCTCTTCAGGGCGCAGCACAGATACGCAGTATTTT. Protein: CASTSSGRSTDTQYF. Looking up the rest from reference TRBV9 and TRBJ2-3 gives the full variable domain: DSGVTQTPKHLITATGQRVTLRCSPRSGDLSVYWYQQSLDQGLQFLIQYYNGEERAKGNILERFSAQQFPDLHSELNLSSLELGDSALYFCASTSSGRSTDTQYFGPGTRLTVL.

This chain links TRBV5-1 with TRBJ2-7; tentative D call: TRBD2 (7 bases). Germline CDR1 SGHRS, CDR2 YFSETQ. Trimming cost V 2 bases and J 3 bases, with 21 bases left between them. This CDR3 region has 17 residues. The CDR3 here is CASSFGLGGAVVYEQYF. In DNA, the CDR3 is TGCGCCAGCAGCTTTGGTCTAGGGGGGGCAGTTGTCTACGAGCAGTACTTC.

This clonotype was seen only a few times. One junction end does not reproduce the germline sequence, and a read error may be involved. The V call is TRBV5-1, the J call TRBJ2-3; possibly TRBD2 for D (6 bases). The CDR3 has 15 amino acids. Germline V gives CDR1 SGHRS, CDR2 YFSETQ. Here the CDR3 DNA reads TGTGCCAGCAGCTTATCGGCGGGGAGCACAGATACGCAGTATTTT. Protein: CASSLSAGSTDTQYF.

The chain combines TRBV28 with TRBJ2-1; 10 bases map to TRBD2. Germline V gene data show CDR1 as MDHEN and CDR2 as SYDVKM. Germline trimming cut 6 bases from V and 0 bases from J; bases unmatched to any gene: 5. The CDR3 is 16 amino acids. CDR3 nucleotide sequence: TGTGCCAGCAGCGTAGTAGCGGGGGGCTCCTACAATGAGCAGTTCTTC. As protein: CASSVVAGGSYNEQFF.

This clonotype was observed a handful of times. This chain joins TRBV15 and TRBJ1-4, with no clear D. The CDR3 consists of 15 residues. V was shortened by 2 bases and J by 2 bases, with 9 bases between the two germline ends. Germline V gene lookup returns CDR1 LNHNV and CDR2 YYDKDF (reference sequence). The CDR3 spells CATSRTIGTNEKLFF. The CDR3, as DNA: TGTGCCACCAGCAGAACCATCGGGACTAATGAAAAACTGTTTTTT.

This sequence joins TRBV29-1 and TRBJ2-1; the match to TRBD1 covers 10 bases. From germline, CDR1 is SQVTM and CDR2 ANQGSEA. J was trimmed by 7 bases and V by 2 bases; bases with no gene match: 8. The CDR3 covers 15 residues. This chain's CDR3 is CSVELRDRGGNEQFF. For the CDR3, the DNA is TGCAGCGTTGAACTCCGGGACAGGGGCGGGAATGAGCAGTTCTTC.

This clonotype showed up just a few times. This chain joins TRBV2 and TRBJ1-6; weak D call: TRBD1 (6 bases). The CDR3 has 13 residues. In germline, CDR1 is SNHLY, CDR2 FYNNEI. With 7 bases removed from V and 4 bases from J, the gap between germline ends came to 8 bases. CDR3 loop: CASTDSYNSPLHF. DNA for the CDR3: TGTGCCAGCACGGACAGTTATAATTCACCCCTCCACTTT.